This TCR beta chain was identified during a study of blood T cell repertoires in COVID-19. Study information: Samples came from the United States, Italy and Spain, spanning acute and convalescent COVID-19. The cDNA or gDNA used as material had been derived from T cells, B-cell-depleted T cells, or PBMCs.

This CDR3 spans 13 amino acids. Germline V lookup: CDR1 GTSNPN, CDR2 SVGIG (reference sequence). V lost 4 bases and J 2 bases, leaving 11 bases between the germline ends. Method: immunoSEQ multiplex PCR; TCRdb's copy keeps in-frame clones and lacks some. The sample lists approximately 220,000 clones, 80% to 90% occurring once. Material: peripheral blood. The TCR was taken from a man in his 60s who had recovered from COVID-19. The genes are TRBV30 and TRBJ1-1; tentatively, D is TRBD1 (6 bases). The CDR3 DNA sequence: TGTGCCTGGATGAGGGGGGGAAACACTGAAGCTTTCTTT. Protein sequence: CAWMRGGNTEAFF.